One sample yielded the 3 T cell receptor beta chains listed below, sequenced in a study of blood T cell repertoires in COVID-19. Some clones are missing from TCRdb's copy, which holds only in-frame ones; the method was immunoSEQ multiplex PCR. The sample records about 67,000 clones, 87% being singletons. The sequencing sample was made of peripheral blood. These receptors were collected from a woman of 80 years or more with acute or convalescent COVID-19.

The chain is built from TRBV2 and TRBJ1-6, with D perhaps matching TRBD1 (6 bases). The V gene's germline CDR1 is SNHLY and CDR2 FYNNEI. The CDR3 sequence is 14 residues long. V lost 6 bases and J lost 9, with 15 bases in between. The CDR3 DNA follows: TGTGCCAGCAGACAGGGTTCCGAGGTTTCACCCCTCCACTTT. Its protein product is CASRQGSEVSPLHF.

V gene TRBV6-2 or TRBV6-3 combines with J gene TRBJ2-7, with D possibly matching TRBD2 (5 bases). V lost 5 bases to trimming and J lost 1 base, with 15 bases between them. CDR1 and CDR2 from the germline V gene are MNHEY and SVGEGT. The CDR3 sequence is 15 residues long. CDR3 in DNA: TGTGCCAGCAGTAAACAGTACATAGCGTCCTACGAGCAGTACTTC. Translating it yields CASSKQYIASYEQYF.

V gene TRBV6-5 combines with J gene TRBJ1-2; D may be TRBD1 (6 bases). In germline, CDR1 is MNHEY, CDR2 SVGAGI. V lost 3 bases, J lost 4 bases, and 12 bases lay in between. The CDR3 is 14 residues long. The CDR3 reads CASSYGGAGYGYTF. The CDR3 coding sequence is TGTGCCAGCAGTTATGGGGGCGCCGGCTATGGCTACACCTTC.